This T cell receptor beta chain was captured in a study of blood T cell repertoires in COVID-19. Study-level information: The United States, Italy and Spain provided the acute and convalescent COVID-19 samples. T cells, B-cell-depleted T cells, or PBMCs provided the cDNA or gDNA that served as material.

Libraries were prepared by immunoSEQ multiplex PCR; TCRdb keeps only in-frame clonotypes and omits some of them. Of under 45,000 clones in the sample, around 84% are singletons; the top ten hold nearly 45%. The CDR3 has 14 residues. Germline CDR1 and CDR2: WNHNN and SYGVQD (reference sequence). V trimming: 7 bases; J trimming: 3 bases; junction bases outside the gene matches: 7. J is TRBJ2-3 and V is TRBV10-1; 7 positions agree with TRBD1. The sample taken for sequencing was peripheral blood. The clonotype was recovered from a human donor in a cohort sampled during active COVID-19. The CDR3 nucleotides are TGCGCCAGCACCCCAGGGACAGCTACAGATACGCAGTATTTT. It specifies CASTPGTATDTQYF.